This T cell receptor (beta chain) was recorded in a study of CD8 T cells in ankylosing spondylitis. TCRdb reprocessed the 5' RACE reads via MiXCR and lists one record per CDR3 protein. The table records about 90,000 distinct CDR3 sequences, roughly 9% of them present only once. J lost 0 bases, V lost 7 bases, and 7 bases had no gene match. CDR1 and CDR2 from the germline V gene are WSHSY and SAAADI. The CDR3 totals 15 residues. Study results and caveats: Matched synovial fluid from ankylosing spondylitis patients was reported to be enriched for disease-linked clones. Roughly eight highly homologous variants made up a TCR beta motif, and this motif appeared characteristic of ankylosing spondylitis blood.

About this clonotype itself: Antigen specificity is unknown.

The TCR originated in a male donor with ankylosing spondylitis. V and J are TRBV10-2 and TRBJ2-3, with TRBD2 identical over 7 bases. Specimen: blood, either unsorted or a sorted T cell fraction (not recorded which). In DNA form, the CDR3 reads TGCGCCAGCACGCCTAGCGGAGTTAGCACAGATACGCAGTATTTT. Its translation: CASTPSGVSTDTQYF.